The sequence of this T cell receptor (beta chain) was determined in a study of post-analysis software for immune sequencing data. Study in general: Several disease courses (relapsing-remitting, secondary progressive and progressive-relapsing) of multiple sclerosis were included.

V was trimmed by 0 bases and J by 2 bases, leaving 12 bases between them. This CDR3 has 16 residues. Germline CDR1 is LGHNA and CDR2 is YSLEER. To note about this clonotype: Its antigen is not identified.

The TCR beta cDNA libraries carried unique molecular identifiers. Roughly 470,000 cDNA molecules came from around 1 to 9.1 million T cells. TCRdb re-called the PCR reads with MiXCR, one entry per CDR3 protein. The data contain over 700,000 distinct CDR3 sequences, less than 35% of them singletons. General study results and limits: Elevated frequency relative to controls characterized four or five TRBV segments in patients, TRBV5-6, TRBV5-1 and TRBV20-1 among them.

The source is a girl aged 10 to 17 with multiple sclerosis. The chain carries TRBV4-3 and TRBJ2-3; D may be TRBD2 (5 bases). The sample taken for sequencing was blood. The CDR3 sequence: CASSQEFEAATDTQYF. The CDR3, as DNA: TGCGCCAGCAGCCAAGAGTTCGAAGCGGCCACAGATACGCAGTATTTT.